One sample yielded the 21 T cell receptor beta chains listed below, sequenced in a study of CD8+ T cells in alopecia areata (dated by TCRdb to the late 2010s). The library came from the immunoSEQ multiplex PCR assay. To provide template for TCR sequencing, every sample had RNA extracted and reverse transcribed into cDNA. Held by TCRdb, this immuneACCESS table contains in-frame sequences only and omits some clones. Under half of the omission traces to an unresolved V gene where checked; the cause of the rest is unknown. Here the sample has about 280,000 clones; more than 45% occur a single time. Over 1.5% of the sample lies in the top ten. The sample's time point label, in plain terms: 20 to 30 weeks on oral tofacitinib. The treatment or condition label corresponds to: oral pan-JAK inhibitor, 5-10 mg twice daily. Sequences were derived from CD4+ T cells sorted from blood, sampled at week 24, from a patient treated with tofacitinib. These TCRs come from a human donor with alopecia areata.

This clone was counted a few times. This chain links TRBV7-9 with TRBJ2-5; 10 positions agree with TRBD1. Germline values: CDR1 SEHNR, CDR2 FQNEAQ (reference sequence). J was trimmed by 4 bases and V by 3 bases; bases with no gene match: 5. The CDR3 is made up of 15 amino acids. CDR3 bases: TGTGCCAGCAGCTTCGGACAGGGGGGAAGAGAGACCCAGTACTTC. Protein: CASSFGQGGRETQYF. Supplemented by reference TRBV7-9 and TRBJ2-5, the full variable domain reads DTGVSQNPRHKITKRGQNVTFRCDPISEHNRLYWYRQTLGQGPEFLTYFQNEAQLEKSRLLSDRFSAERPKGSFSTLEIQRTEQGDSAMYLCASSFGQGGRETQYFGPGTRLLVL.

The genes are TRBV15 and TRBJ2-2; D not certain. Trimming took off 4 bases at V and 3 bases at J, with 6 bases between the two ends. CDR1 LNHNV and CDR2 YYDKDF come from the germline V gene (reference sequence). CDR3 length: 13 amino acids. CDR3 amino acids: CATSKTYTGELFF. In DNA form, the CDR3 reads TGTGCCACCAGCAAAACTTACACCGGGGAGCTGTTTTTT.

This chain links TRBV7-2 with TRBJ1-5; weak D call: TRBD1 (5 bases). The germline gives CDR1 SGHTA, CDR2 FQGNSA. CDR3 length equals 12 residues. Trimming pared 4 bases from V and 5 bases from J, leaving 6 bases between. CDR3 protein: CASSSRDQPQHF. The CDR3 DNA is TGTGCCAGCAGCTCCAGGGATCAGCCCCAGCATTTT.

The J gene is TRBJ2-1, the V gene TRBV5-1; TRBD1 matches 7 bases. Looked up from germline, CDR1 is SGHRS and CDR2 is YFSETQ. V dropped 3 bases and J dropped 6; count of bases not matched to a gene: 9. The CDR3 extends over 15 amino acids. CDR3 in amino acids: CASSSLSDRANEQFF. The CDR3 DNA reads TGCGCCAGCAGCTCGTTATCCGACAGGGCCAATGAGCAGTTCTTC.

The CDR3 sequence is CASSGQYYEQYF. CDR3 DNA sequence: TGTGCCAGCAGTGGACAGTACTACGAGCAGTACTTC. This chain uses TRBV2 with TRBJ2-7, with a weak D call TRBD1 (5 bases). Germline V CDR1 and CDR2: SNHLY, FYNNEI. V shed 4 bases and J shed 3 bases, with 7 bases lying between them. This CDR3 spans 12 amino acids.

This clone has only a few counts. J is TRBJ2-2 and V is TRBV7-2, with D unclear. CDR1 is SGHTA, CDR2 FQGNSA, per germline. This CDR3 region has 17 residues. Trimming shortened V by 1 base and J by 4 bases, and 16 bases separated the two germline ends. The CDR3 region is CASSLVADWRSTGELFF. The CDR3 DNA reads as TGTGCCAGCAGCTTAGTGGCTGACTGGCGGTCCACCGGGGAGCTGTTTTTT.

This clone was seen a few times. This rearrangement joins TRBV2 to TRBJ2-7; the match to TRBD1 covers 7 bases. The length of the CDR3 is 13 residues. Germline lookup yields CDR1 SNHLY and CDR2 FYNNEI. V lost 7 bases to trimming and J lost 1 base; unmatched junction nucleotides: 4. CDR3 loop: CASKGQSSYEQYF. In nucleotides, the CDR3 is TGTGCCAGCAAGGGACAGTCATCCTACGAGCAGTACTTC.

In nucleotides, the CDR3 is TGCAGCGTTGAAGGGGCCTCTGGCTACACCTTC. It translates to CSVEGASGYTF. The V call is TRBV29-1, the J call TRBJ1-2; the D is unclear. Trimming took 1 base from V and 7 from J, leaving 7 bases between them. CDR1 is SQVTM, CDR2 ANQGSEA, per germline. The CDR3 is 11 residues long.

The genes are TRBV6-5 and TRBJ1-1; tentatively, D is TRBD1 (5 bases). V lost 8 bases to trimming and J lost 4 bases, with 5 bases between them. Germline CDR1 MNHEY, CDR2 SVGAGI. The CDR3 is 10 amino acids. The DNA for the CDR3 is TGTGCCAGCGGGACCACTGAAGCTTTCTTT. It specifies CASGTTEAFF.

This clone was detected only a few times. For the CDR3, the DNA is TGCGCCAGCAGCTTGGAGCCCGGGGGCGAGCTCATTCAGTACTTC. Amino acids: CASSLEPGGELIQYF. The rearrangement uses TRBV5-1 and TRBJ2-4, with D possibly being TRBD1 or TRBD2 (6 bases each). CDR1 and CDR2 from the germline V gene are SGHRS and YFSETQ. The CDR3 has 15 amino acids. V was trimmed by 0 bases and J by 9 bases, leaving 16 bases between them.

This clone turned up a few times. The chain has TRBV29-1 and TRBJ2-5; D is undetermined. V dropped 6 bases and J dropped 3 bases, with 17 bases sitting between them. Looked up from germline, CDR1 is SQVTM and CDR2 is ANQGSEA. This CDR3 comprises 14 residues. This CDR3 is CSVQIVRQKETQYF. The CDR3 DNA reads TGCAGCGTACAAATAGTGCGGCAAAAAGAGACCCAGTACTTC.

The chain employs TRBV7-2 and TRBJ2-5; D might be TRBD1 (6 bases). Germline V gene lookup returns CDR1 SGHTA and CDR2 FQGNSA. This CDR3 is built from 13 residues. Trimming removed 5 bases at V and 4 bases at J, with 11 bases between. CDR3: CASSPRGTETQYF. The CDR3, as DNA: TGTGCCAGCAGCCCCAGGGGAACAGAGACCCAGTACTTC. Based on the CDR3 plus reference TRBV7-2 and TRBJ2-5, the full variable domain is GAGVSQSPSNKVTEKGKDVELRCDPISGHTALYWYRQSLGQGLEFLIYFQGNSAPDKSGLPSDRFSAERTGGSVSTLTIQRTQQEDSAVYLCASSPRGTETQYFGPGTRLLVL.

The chain employs TRBV30 and TRBJ1-4; possible D gene TRBD1, 5 bases. Trimming pared 0 bases from V and 3 bases from J, leaving 14 bases between. CDR1 is GTSNPN, CDR2 SVGIG, per germline (reference sequence). The CDR3 is 16 residues long. The CDR3 bases are TGTGCCTGGAGTGTACCCGGACAAGGGGCTAATGAAAAACTGTTTTTT. Translation gives CAWSVPGQGANEKLFF.

This clone was observed a handful of times. The J gene is TRBJ2-7, the V gene TRBV7-2, with no clear D. Per the germline V gene, CDR1 is SGHTA and CDR2 is FQGNSA. The germline V and J ends were trimmed by 5 bases and 1 base, with 3 bases remaining between them. The CDR3 spans 11 residues. DNA for the CDR3: TGTGCCAGCAGCCGATCCTACGAGCAGTACTTC. Protein product: CASSRSYEQYF.

The chain is built from TRBV7-3 and TRBJ1-1, with a possible D match to TRBD1 (6 bases). This CDR3 contains 13 residues. V lost 4 bases and J lost 5, with 11 bases in between. CDR1 and CDR2 from the germline V gene are SGHTA and FQGTGA. CDR3 sequence (DNA): TGTGCCAGCAGCTCTTCTACAGGGACTGAAGCTTTCTTT. Translated, it gives CASSSSTGTEAFF.

The V gene is TRBV25-1, the J gene TRBJ2-5; D is unclear. The CDR3 has 14 residues. CDR1 is MGHDK, CDR2 SYGVNS, per germline. With 5 bases removed from V and 1 base from J, the gap between germline ends came to 11 bases. CDR3 sequence: CASSSARLQETQYF. The CDR3 bases are TGTGCCAGCAGTTCTGCACGGCTCCAAGAGACCCAGTACTTC. Variable domain in full (rest from reference TRBV25-1 and TRBJ2-5): EADIYQTPRYLVIGTGKKITLECSQTMGHDKMYWYQQDPGMELHLIHYSYGVNSTEKGDLSSESTVSRIRTEHFPLTLESARPSHTSQYLCASSSARLQETQYFGPGTRLLVL.

This chain's CDR3 is CASSQVLPGGRGNTIYF. CDR3 nucleotides: TGCGCCAGCAGCCAAGTTCTTCCGGGTGGGAGAGGAAACACCATATATTTT. This sequence joins TRBV4-1 and TRBJ1-3; D unclear. The CDR3 consists of 17 residues. Trimming removed 1 base at V and 4 bases at J, with 17 bases between. The germline gives CDR1 MGHRA, CDR2 YSYEKL.

This clone was found a few times. The genes are TRBV4-1 and TRBJ2-1, with D perhaps TRBD1 (5 bases). From germline, CDR1 is MGHRA and CDR2 YSYEKL. Trimming took off 4 bases at V and 7 bases at J, with 17 bases between the two ends. This CDR3 region has 15 residues. CDR3 residues: CASSLGQARRNEQFF. CDR3 nucleotides: TGCGCCAGCAGCCTTGGACAAGCTAGGCGAAATGAGCAGTTCTTC.

J is TRBJ2-6 and V is TRBV19; no firm D call. CDR1 is LNHDA, CDR2 SQIVND, per germline (reference sequence). The CDR3 runs to 15 residues. Trimming took off 4 bases at V and 0 bases at J, with 7 bases between the two ends. Here the CDR3 reads CASSTVLSGANVLTF. CDR3 nucleotide sequence: TGTGCCAGTAGTACCGTTCTCTCTGGGGCCAACGTCCTGACTTTC.

This clone was counted only a few times. The chain employs TRBV29-1 and TRBJ2-7; 14 positions match TRBD2. This CDR3 is 14 amino acids long. J was trimmed by 6 bases and V by 7 bases; bases with no gene match: 8. CDR1 is SQVTM and CDR2 is ANQGSEA in the germline V gene. CDR3 nucleotide sequence: TGCAGCGGAATGACTAGCGGGGGGGCCGGCGAGCAGTACTTC. It is translated as CSGMTSGGAGEQYF.

This chain joins TRBV13 and TRBJ1-1; D remains unclear. This CDR3 has 13 amino acids. Germline V gene sequence: CDR1 PRHDT, CDR2 FYEKMQ (reference sequence). V dropped 6 bases and J dropped 4 bases, with 12 bases sitting between them. CDR3 DNA: TGTGCCAGCAGTCCTCCCCCCGGCACTGAAGCTTTCTTT. Residues: CASSPPPGTEAFF.